This T cell receptor (beta chain) was sequenced during a study of T-cell memory formation after mild COVID-19 (dated by TCRdb to the early 2020s). Notes on the research overall: Most TCR sequence clusters were specific to one of the two donors. T-cell clones expanding and contracting after mild COVID-19 in two donors were tracked by longitudinal TCRalpha and TCRbeta repertoire sequencing. Two young, previously healthy adult volunteers made up the cohort, one male and one female. What the study reported, not specific to this receptor: The study covered only a couple of mild cases, and larger cohorts including severe cases with pre-infection samples were considered necessary. Some responding clones were detected in pre-infection memory, suggesting pre-existing cross-reactive memory T cells joined the SARS-CoV-2 response. SARS-CoV-2 specificity was not confirmed for the second-wave clones peaking on day 37. From day 15 to 85, contracting clones showed balanced CD4/CD8 phenotypes, whereas a second wave of clones that expanded from day 15 to 37 leaned towards CD4+. Contracting CD4+ clones were found mainly in CM and EM memory subsets, while CD8+ clones were enriched in EMRA.

The reads were generated on an Illumina NovaSeq 6000. TCRalpha and TCRbeta cDNA libraries were constructed by 5'RACE with constant-segment primers, with sample barcodes and unique molecular identifiers being introduced. RNA was extracted from every sample with Trizol reagent. The libraries were amplified in two PCR steps, and the second step added a second sample barcode and Illumina TruSeq adapters. Libraries were sequenced on an Illumina NovaSeq with 2 x 150 bp paired-end reads. In the source study's methods: Reads were demultiplexed and collapsed into UMI-guided consensus sequences with migec v1.2.7. Using mixcr v2.1.11, the UMI consensuses were aligned to TRA and TRB V and J templates and assembled into clonotypes. Expanded or contracted clonotypes were those called significant by both edgeR and NoisET, with noise models trained on biological replicates. For edgeR calls, the cutoffs were a false discovery rate-adjusted p below 0.01 and a log2 fold-change threshold of 1. As an exploratory analysis of dynamics, PCA with hierarchical clustering was applied to max-normalized trajectories of the 1000 most abundant clonotypes. Separately sequenced CD4+ and CD8+ repertoires were used to assign a CD4 or CD8 phenotype to each responding clone. The public sequencing data were trimmed at Q25 with fastp and processed into clonotypes with MiXCR by TCRdb, which kept only in-frame beta chains. Rows are combined by CDR3 protein, so each entry shows the most common genes and DNA. It is TCRdb's table, rather than the study itself, that gives the V and J calls and clone size. The sample table contains a few hundred thousand distinct CDR3 sequences; only one count was recorded for 15% to 20% of them. The ten most abundant clones make up 20% to 25% of the sample.

PBMCs were isolated by Ficoll-Paque density gradient centrifugation. The germline ends are 4 bases apart after V is trimmed by 6 bases and J by 2 bases. Counted from cysteine to phenylalanine, this CDR3 has 11 amino acids. Left in the record is the CDR3 DNA by itself, 33 bases read in frame from the first base. CDR1 SGHTA and CDR2 FQGNSA are derived from the germline V gene. This clonotype appeared a few times. The antigen this receptor binds is unknown. Base-call qualities are not available, and no considerably larger clone is one nucleotide away. Source material: PBMCs or a T cell subset sorted from them (not recorded which). The clonotype was recovered from a man between 18 and 29 years old who had mild COVID-19 (a few samples of this study predate the infection). The sample titles of this study are shuffled in the database, so cell type and time point are left out; the donor was told from shared clones. The rearrangement joined TRBV7-2 to TRBJ1-2; the D segment cannot be called with confidence. The CDR3 sequence is CASRLNYGYTF. In nucleotides, the sequence is TGTGCCAGCAGATTAAACTATGGCTACACCTTC.